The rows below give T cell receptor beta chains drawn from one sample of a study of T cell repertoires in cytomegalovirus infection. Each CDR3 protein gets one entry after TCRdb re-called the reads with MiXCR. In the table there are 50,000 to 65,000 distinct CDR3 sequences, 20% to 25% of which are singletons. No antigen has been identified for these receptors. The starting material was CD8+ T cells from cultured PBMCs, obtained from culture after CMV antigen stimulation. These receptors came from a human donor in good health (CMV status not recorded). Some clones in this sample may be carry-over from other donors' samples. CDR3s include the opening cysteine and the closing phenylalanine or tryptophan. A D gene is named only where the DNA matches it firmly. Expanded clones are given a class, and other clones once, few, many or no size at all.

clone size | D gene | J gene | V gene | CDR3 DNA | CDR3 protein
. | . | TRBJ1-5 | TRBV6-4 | TGTGCCAGCAGTGACTCGGGGGAGAATCAGCCCCAGCATTTT | CASSDSGENQPQHF
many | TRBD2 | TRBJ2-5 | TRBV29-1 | TGCAGCGTTGACGGACTAGCGGACCGGCAGGGGCAAGAGACCCAGTACTTC | CSVDGLADRQGQETQYF
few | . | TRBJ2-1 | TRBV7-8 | TGTGCCAGCAGCTTAGGTCCCAGGGGCCCGGGCGTAGGCAATGAGCAGTTCTTC | CASSLGPRGPGVGNEQFF
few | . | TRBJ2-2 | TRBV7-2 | TGTGCCAGCAGCTTCCCCCCTACTACTAAGAACACCGGGGAGCTGTTTTTT | CASSFPPTTKNTGELFF
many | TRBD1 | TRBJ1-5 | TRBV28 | TGTGCCAGCACATTCTCGAGGACAGGGGCATATAGCAATCAGCCCCAGCATTTT | CASTFSRTGAYSNQPQHF
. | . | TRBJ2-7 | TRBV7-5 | . | CISVPEAWETAYEQYF
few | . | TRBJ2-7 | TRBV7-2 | TGTGCCAGCAGCTTAGGGGGTTGGGGGAGCTCCTACGAGCAGTACTTC | CASSLGGWGSSYEQYF
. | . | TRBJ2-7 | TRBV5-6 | TGTGCCAGCATGGCTGCGGGAACCAATTCCTACGAGCAGTACTTC | CASMAAGTNSYEQYF
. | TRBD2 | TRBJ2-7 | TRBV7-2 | TGTGCCAGCAGCTCAACCGGGACTAGCCCGACCTACGAGCAGTACTTC | CASSSTGTSPTYEQYF
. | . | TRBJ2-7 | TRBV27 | TGTGCCAGCAGTTTAACCGAGCAGTACTTC | CASSLTEQYF
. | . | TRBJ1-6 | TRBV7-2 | TGTGCCAGCAGCTCAACAGGGTCTGGAAATTCACCCCTCCACTTT | CASSSTGSGNSPLHF
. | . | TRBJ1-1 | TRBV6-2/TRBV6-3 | TGTGCCAGCACCCCAGGGAGGACTGAAGCTTTCTTT | CASTPGRTEAFF
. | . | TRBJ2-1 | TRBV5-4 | TGTGCCAGCAGCTCCCCAGGGGATCACAATGAGCAGTTCTTC | CASSSPGDHNEQFF
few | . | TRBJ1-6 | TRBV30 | TGTGCCTGGAGTAATCAGAAGATTACAGAGAATTCACCCCTCCACTTT | CAWSNQKITENSPLHF
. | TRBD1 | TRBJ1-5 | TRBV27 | TGTGCCAGCAGTGAACAGGGGGGAGGCAATCAGCCCCAGCATTTT | CASSEQGGGNQPQHF
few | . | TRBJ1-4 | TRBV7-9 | TGTGCCAGCACCTTAGCAGGCAGTCGGGAAAAACTGTTTTTT | CASTLAGSREKLFF
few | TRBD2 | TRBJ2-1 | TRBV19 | TGTGCCAGTAGTATCCTAGCGGGGGGGCGTGAGCAGTTCTTC | CASSILAGGREQFF
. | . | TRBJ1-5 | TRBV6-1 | TGTGCCAGCAGTGAACCCCCCGGAGGGGCGCATCAGCCCCAGCATTTT | CASSEPPGGAHQPQHF
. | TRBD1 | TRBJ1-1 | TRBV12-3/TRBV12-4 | TGTGCCAGCAGTAGAACAGGGGGAGGCACTGAAGCTTTCTTT | CASSRTGGGTEAFF
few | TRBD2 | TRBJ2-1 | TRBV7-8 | TGTGCCAGCACCTCCCCCGGGACTAGCGGGAGGGGGTCCTACAATGAGCAGTTCTTC | CASTSPGTSGRGSYNEQFF
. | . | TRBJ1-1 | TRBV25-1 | TGTGCCCCAAAATTCGGTAACACTGAAGCTTTCTTT | CAPKFGNTEAFF
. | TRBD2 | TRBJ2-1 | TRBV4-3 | TGCGCCAGCAGCCCCAGGTGGGCGGGGGGTTCCTACAATGAGCAGTTCTTC | CASSPRWAGGSYNEQFF
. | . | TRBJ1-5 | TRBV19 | TGTGCCAGTAGTAGCAATCAGCCCCAGCATTTT | CASSSNQPQHF
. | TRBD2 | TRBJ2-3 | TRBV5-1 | TGCGCCAGCACCCCCGGGGGGTCTAGCGGGGGCCTCACAGATACGCAGTATTTT | CASTPGGSSGGLTDTQYF
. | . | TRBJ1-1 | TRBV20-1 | TGCAGTGGTCCCTATACAGTCCAAGAAGCTTTCTTT | CSGPYTVQEAFF
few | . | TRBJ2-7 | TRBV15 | TGTGCCACCAGCAGAGATCCCTCAGGAAGCGACGAGCAGTACTTC | CATSRDPSGSDEQYF
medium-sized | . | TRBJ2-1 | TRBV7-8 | TGTGCCAGCAGCTTCTATCGGGGGGCGCACAATGAGCAGTTCTTC | CASSFYRGAHNEQFF
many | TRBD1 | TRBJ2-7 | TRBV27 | TGTGCCAGCAGTCAGGGACAGGGGCCCTACGAGCAGTACTTC | CASSQGQGPYEQYF
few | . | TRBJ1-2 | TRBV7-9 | TGTGCCAGCAGTCGTTACCTTGACCCCTATGGCTACACCTTC | CASSRYLDPYGYTF
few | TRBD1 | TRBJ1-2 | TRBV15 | TGTGCCACCAGCAGTCGGGACAGGAGTTATGGCTACACCTTC | CATSSRDRSYGYTF
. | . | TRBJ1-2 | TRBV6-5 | TGTGCCAGCAGTTACTCGAGTGACTATGGCTACACCTTC | CASSYSSDYGYTF
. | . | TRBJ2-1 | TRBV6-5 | TGTGCCAGCAGTTACTCGAGGAGGAGCGGGTACAATGAGCAGTTCTTC | CASSYSRRSGYNEQFF
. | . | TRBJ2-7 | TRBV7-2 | TGTGCCAGCAGCTTAGATCCGCAGGCCTTTTACTTC | CASSLDPQAFYF
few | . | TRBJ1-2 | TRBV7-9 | TGTGCCAGCAGCTGGCCCCGACAGGCGATCTATGGCTACACCTTC | CASSWPRQAIYGYTF
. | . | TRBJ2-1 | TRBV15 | TGTGCCACCAGCAGAGGCGAGAGCGCCTACAATGAGCAGTTCTTC | CATSRGESAYNEQFF
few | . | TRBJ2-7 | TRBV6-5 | TGTGCCAGCAGTTACTCGATCAGTTACGAGCAGTACTTC | CASSYSISYEQYF
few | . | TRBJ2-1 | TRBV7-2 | TGTGCCAGCAGCTTACCCCGGACCCCCCATGAGCAGTTCTTC | CASSLPRTPHEQFF
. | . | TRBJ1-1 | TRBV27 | TGTGCCAGGAGTCACGGCACTGAAGCTTTCTTT | CARSHGTEAFF
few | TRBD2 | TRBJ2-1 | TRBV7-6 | TGTGCCAGCAGCCATAAATCTAGCGGGAGTAGTAATGAGCAGTTCTTC | CASSHKSSGSSNEQFF
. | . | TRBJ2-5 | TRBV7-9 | TGTGCCAGCCTCGGTGGGGGCCAAGAGACCCAGTACTTC | CASLGGGQETQYF
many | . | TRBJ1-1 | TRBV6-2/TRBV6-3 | TGTGCCAGCAGTTACGCCCAGATTGAAGCTTTCTTT | CASSYAQIEAFF
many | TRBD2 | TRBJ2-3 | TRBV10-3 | TGTGCCATCAGTGGCACAGGAGCTAGCGGGGGGGAATATACGCAGTATTTT | CAISGTGASGGEYTQYF
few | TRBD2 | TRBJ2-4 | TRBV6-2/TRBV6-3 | TGTGCCAGCAGCGACCTCCCGAGGACTAGCGGAGCCAAAAACATTCAGTACTTC | CASSDLPRTSGAKNIQYF
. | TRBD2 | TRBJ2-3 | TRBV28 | TGTGCCAGCAGTTTATTTAGCGGGTACCCAGATACGCAGTATTTT | CASSLFSGYPDTQYF
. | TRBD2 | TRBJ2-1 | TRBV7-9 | TGTGCCAGCAGCGTTAGCGGGGGGGCTCGGAATGAGCAGTTCTTC | CASSVSGGARNEQFF
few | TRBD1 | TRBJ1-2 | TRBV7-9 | TGTGCCAGCTCCTCCCCGACCGGGACAGGGACTTATGGCTACACCTTC | CASSSPTGTGTYGYTF
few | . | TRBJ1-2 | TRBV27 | TGTGCCAGCAGTTTATTGACGGGGTATGGCTACACCTTC | CASSLLTGYGYTF
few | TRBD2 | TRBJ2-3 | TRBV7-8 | TGTGCCAGCAGCTTAGTGGCGTCTAGCGGGGGTCTGGATACGCAGTATTTT | CASSLVASSGGLDTQYF
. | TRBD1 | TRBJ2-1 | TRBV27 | TGTGCCACCGTCCGGGACAGGGACCCCTACAATGAGCAGTTCTTC | CATVRDRDPYNEQFF
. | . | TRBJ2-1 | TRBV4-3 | TGCGCCAGCAGCCATAACACAGGGCCCAAGGTGGACAATGAGCAGTTCTTC | CASSHNTGPKVDNEQFF
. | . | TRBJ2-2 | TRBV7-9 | TGTGCCAGCAGCTTAAGAGCAGGGGAGACCGGGGAGCTGTTTTTT | CASSLRAGETGELFF
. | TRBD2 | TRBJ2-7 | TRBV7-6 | TGTGCCAGCAGCGCCGGGACTAGCGGTTTCTACGAGCAGTACTTC | CASSAGTSGFYEQYF
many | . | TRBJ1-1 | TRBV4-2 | TGTGCCAGCAGCCAATCAGGAGGGATGAACACTGAAGCTTTCTTT | CASSQSGGMNTEAFF
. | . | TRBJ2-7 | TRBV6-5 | TGTGCCAGCAGTTACGGGGCAGGGGAGACGGTCTCCTACGAGCAGTACTTC | CASSYGAGETVSYEQYF
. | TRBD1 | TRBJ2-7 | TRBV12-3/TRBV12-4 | TGTGCCAGCAGCGGACAGGGTTCCATCCAATTCCTCTACGAGCAGTACTTC | CASSGQGSIQFLYEQYF
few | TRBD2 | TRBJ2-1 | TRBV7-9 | TGTGCCAGCAGCTTAGCGGGGGGGAAAAGCTCCTACAATGAGCAGTTCTTC | CASSLAGGKSSYNEQFF
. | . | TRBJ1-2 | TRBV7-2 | TGTGCCAGCAGCTTAGCGCGAGTCAACTATGGCTACACCTTC | CASSLARVNYGYTF
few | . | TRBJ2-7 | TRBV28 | TGTGCCAGCAGTTTAGGGACACCTTACTACGAGCAGTACTTC | CASSLGTPYYEQYF
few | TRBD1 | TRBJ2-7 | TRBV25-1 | TGTGCCAGCAGTGATCCGGGACAGGGGTTCTACGAGCAGTACTTC | CASSDPGQGFYEQYF
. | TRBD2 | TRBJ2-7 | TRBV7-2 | TGTGCCAGCAGCTTCAGACTAGCGGGCTCGGTTTGGGACGAGCAGTACTTC | CASSFRLAGSVWDEQYF